A single TCR beta chain is shown here with its context. Assay: immunoSEQ multiplex PCR; the TCRdb copy retains only in-frame clones and omits some. The sample has approximately 360,000 clones, 83% seen once. The sample belongs to a study of blood T cell repertoires in COVID-19. Whole-study context: Sites in the United States, Italy and Spain provided acute and convalescent COVID-19 samples.

Germline V CDR1 and CDR2: SEHNR, FQNEAQ (reference sequence). This CDR3 is 13 amino acids long. V lost 5 bases to trimming and J lost 6 bases, with 12 bases between them. In terms of age and location, participants ranged from about 18 to 90 years and lived in around 22 US areas. The receptor was isolated from a woman aged 45-65 years who had recovered from COVID-19. The specimen was PBMCs or T cells enriched from blood (not recorded which). The chain has TRBV7-9 and TRBJ2-3; D is possibly TRBD1 (6 bases). The DNA for the CDR3 is TGTGCCAGCAGCCCGAAGGGGGAGGATACGCAGTATTTT. Its protein is CASSPKGEDTQYF. Full variable domain (remainder filled in from reference TRBV7-9 and TRBJ2-3): DTGVSQNPRHKITKRGQNVTFRCDPISEHNRLYWYRQTLGQGPEFLTYFQNEAQLEKSRLLSDRFSAERPKGSFSTLEIQRTEQGDSAMYLCASSPKGEDTQYFGPGTRLTVL.